Below are 8 T cell receptor beta chains sequenced from a single sample in a study of T cells in Graves' hyperthyroidism and ophthalmopathy. TCR beta CDR3 regions were amplified from RNA transcripts. The HTBI set primed first-round TCR CDR3 RT-PCR. TCRdb re-analysed the multiplex PCR reads in MiXCR, keeping a single row per CDR3 protein. The profile shows some 550,000 distinct CDR3 sequences, 16% of them singletons. Material for sequencing was blood. These receptor sequences come from a woman aged 40 to 49 with Graves' ophthalmopathy.

This clonotype showed up just a few times. The rearrangement uses TRBV11-2 and TRBJ1-2, with D possibly TRBD1 on 6 matching bases. There are 19 residues in the CDR3. Germline loops: CDR1 SGHAT, CDR2 FQNNGV. The V gene lost 4 bases and the J gene lost 5 bases, with 29 bases spanning the gap. The CDR3 DNA is TGTGCCAGCAGCTCGAAACCCCGCTGGGACAATTTGTTCGCGTATGGCTACACCTTC. Protein sequence: CASSSKPRWDNLFAYGYTF. The full variable domain, in which reference TRBV11-2 and TRBJ1-2 provide the parts outside the CDR3, is EAGVAQSPRYKIIEKRQSVAFWCNPISGHATLYWYQQILGQGPKLLIQFQNNGVVDDSQLPKDRFSAERLKGVDSTLKIQPAKLEDSAVYLCASSSKPRWDNLFAYGYTFGSGTRLTVV.

Points on this clonotype: Possible read error: a much larger clone is one base away. The genes are TRBV28 and TRBJ2-1; weak D call: TRBD1 (6 bases). The J call may be in error: the DNA end matches TRBJ2-7 better. The germline gives CDR1 MDHEN, CDR2 SYDVKM. This CDR3 is built from 14 residues. Here the CDR3 DNA reads TGTGCCAGCGGGTCCGGGACAATAAACAATGAGCAGTACTTC. Translated: CASGSGTINNEQYF.

The rearrangement joins TRBV28 to TRBJ2-5; no firm D call. CDR3 length equals 12 residues. The V and J ends lost 5 bases and 14 bases respectively, with 18 bases between them. The germline V gene has CDR1 MDHEN and CDR2 SYDVKM. DNA for the CDR3: TGTGCCAGCAGTGACCACCGGGCCCTTTGTTACTTC. This sequence encodes CASSDHRALCYF.

This clonotype was picked up a small number of times. The chain employs TRBV4-1 and TRBJ2-7; TRBD1 matches at 8 bases. The CDR3 covers 18 residues. V was clipped by 3 bases and J by 2 bases; unmatched bases: 15. Germline CDR1 reads MGHRA; CDR2 reads YSYEKL. The DNA for the CDR3 is TGCGCCAGCAGCCATCCCGGGACAGGCCTTGAGGGACCCTACGAGCAGTACTTC. Its protein is CASSHPGTGLEGPYEQYF.

The CDR3, as DNA: TGTGCCAGTAGTATAAGAACAGGGGGGACTTACAATGAGCAGTTCTTC. As protein: CASSIRTGGTYNEQFF. V and J are TRBV19 and TRBJ2-1, with 8 bases fitting TRBD1. CDR3 length: 16 amino acids. Losses at the gene ends were 2 bases for V and 4 bases for J; bases not matched to a gene: 7. CDR1 LNHDA and CDR2 SQIVND come from the germline V gene (reference sequence). Full variable domain (rest looked up from reference TRBV19 and TRBJ2-1): DGGITQSPKYLFRKEGQNVTLSCEQNLNHDAMYWYRQDPGQGLRLIYYSQIVNDFQKGDIAEGYSVSREKKESFPLTVTSAQKNPTAFYLCASSIRTGGTYNEQFFGPGTRLTVL.

This clonotype was observed many times. This sequence joins TRBV20-1 and TRBJ2-7; 9 bases map to TRBD1. This CDR3 contains 15 residues. Germline lookup yields CDR1 DFQATT and CDR2 SNEGSKA (reference sequence). With V trimmed by 5 bases and J by 3 bases, 11 bases remained unmatched. In nucleotides, the CDR3 is TGCAGTGCTGACGGCGGGACAGGGTCGCGCTACGAGCAGTACTTC. Translated, it gives CSADGGTGSRYEQYF.

This clonotype was observed many times. The gene calls are TRBV2 and TRBJ2-1, with 13 bases aligning to TRBD2. V lost 4 bases and J lost 7; bases outside the gene matches: 4. CDR3 length: 15 residues. Germline V gene data show CDR1 as SNHLY and CDR2 as FYNNEI. The CDR3 protein is CASSAGTSGKNEQFF. As DNA, the CDR3 is TGTGCCAGCAGTGCCGGGACTAGCGGGAAAAATGAGCAGTTCTTC. Looking up the rest from reference TRBV2 and TRBJ2-1 gives the full variable domain: EPEVTQTPSHQVTQMGQEVILRCVPISNHLYFYWYRQILGQKVEFLVSFYNNEISEKSEIFDDQFSVERPDGSNFTLKIRSTKLEDSAMYFCASSAGTSGKNEQFFGPGTRLTVL.

The CDR3 DNA reads TGTGCCAGCAGCCAAGGCGGGGACAGGCACTGGGCCACTGAAGCTTTCTTT. Translation gives CASSQGGDRHWATEAFF. The genes are TRBV14 and TRBJ1-1; 8 bases agree with TRBD1. CDR3 size: 17 residues. Looked up from germline, CDR1 is SGHDN and CDR2 is FVKESK. The V segment lost 1 base and the J segment 4 bases; nucleotides outside the gene matches: 11.